This TCR beta chain was recovered during a study of blood T cell repertoires in COVID-19. V was cut by 0 bases and J by 8 bases, with 14 bases left in between. The germline gives CDR1 SGHRS, CDR2 YFSETQ. This CDR3 has 15 residues. Individuals aged roughly 18 to 90 years were recruited from about two dozen US areas. Clinical history as reported by participants underpinned cohort assignment. In the original analysis: Reference gene primers were amplified, and this amplification served to estimate nucleated cell counts. TCRdb keeps only in-frame clones here, not all; method: immunoSEQ multiplex PCR. That table furnishes V, J and clone size, whereas the DNA furnished D and trimming. The data hold hundreds of thousands of clones, with more than 80% observed a single time.

The TCR comes from a woman aged 18-35 years who had recovered from COVID-19. Sequencing used PBMCs or T cells enriched from blood (not recorded which). The chain couples TRBV5-1 to TRBJ1-4; possible D gene TRBD1, 5 bases. CDR3 DNA sequence: TGCGCCAGCAGCTTGGGACAGAGGCCAGACGAAAAACTGTTTTTT. This encodes CASSLGQRPDEKLFF. The full variable domain, rest sourced from reference TRBV5-1 and TRBJ1-4, is KAGVTQTPRYLIKTRGQQVTLSCSPISGHRSVSWYQQTPGQGLQFLFEYFSETQRNKGNFPGRFSGRQFSNSRSEMNVSTLELGDSALYLCASSLGQRPDEKLFFGSGTQLSVL.